Shown below are 12 T cell receptor beta chains from a single sample sequenced in a study of shared clonotypes between healthy human individuals. Some clones are missing from TCRdb's copy, which holds only in-frame ones; the method was immunoSEQ multiplex PCR. This table has millions of clones, 85% to 95% appearing once. Sequencing was performed on naive CD4+ T cells sorted from blood. Subset denoted: CD45RA+ positively selected. These receptors were collected from a man between 18 and 35 years old in good health.

V is TRBV11-2 and J is TRBJ1-5, with D hard to call. Trimming pared 4 bases from V and 9 bases from J, leaving 10 bases between. The CDR3 extends over 12 amino acids. CDR1 is SGHAT and CDR2 is FQNNGV in the germline V gene. The DNA of the CDR3 is TGTGCCAGCAGCTCCAGGAGTGGGCCCCAGCATTTT. Protein product: CASSSRSGPQHF.

The rearrangement joins TRBV7-2 to TRBJ2-1, with 7 bases identical to TRBD2. The CDR3 is 16 amino acids. The V segment lost 4 bases and the J segment 10 bases; nucleotides outside the gene matches: 16. Germline V gene data show CDR1 as SGHTA and CDR2 as FQGNSA. The CDR3 coding sequence is TGTGCCAGCAGCTCAGCGGGGTGGTACACGGGGGAAGAGCAGTTCTTC. It is translated as CASSSAGWYTGEEQFF.

The CDR3 DNA is TGCGCCAGCAGCTTGGTAAGCCCTAACCGGGACAGGCATAATGAGCAGTTCTTC. Translating it yields CASSLVSPNRDRHNEQFF. The chain carries TRBV5-1 and TRBJ2-1; 8 bases agree with TRBD1. Trimming took 0 bases from V and 7 from J; bases not matched to a gene: 15. CDR1 SGHRS and CDR2 YFSETQ come from the germline V gene. This CDR3 spans 18 amino acids.

The chain couples TRBV6-1 to TRBJ2-7; D unresolved. Germline CDR1 and CDR2: MNHNS and SASEGT. Trimming left V 3 bases short and J 4 bases short, with 19 bases between. This CDR3 is 16 amino acids long. CDR3 in DNA: TGTGCCAGCAGTGAGACCCCGCCCGGCAGAGGTTACGAGCAGTACTTC. It translates to CASSETPPGRGYEQYF.

The gene calls are TRBV6-5 and TRBJ1-2; no reliable D call. Germline assignment: CDR1 MNHEY and CDR2 SVGAGI. Trimming stripped 4 bases from V and 3 bases from J, with 15 bases between. The length of the CDR3 is 15 residues. For the CDR3, the DNA is TGTGCCAGCAGTTCCCCCGGTAAAGGTGACTATGGCTACACCTTC. Translation: CASSSPGKGDYGYTF.

The J gene is TRBJ1-6, the V gene TRBV5-3, with a possible D match to TRBD1 (6 bases). TRBV5-3 is recorded as an ORF, its role being uncertain. This CDR3 region has 18 residues. With 1 base removed from V and 8 bases from J, the gap between germline ends came to 22 bases. CDR3 residues: CARSLSGDRPKGDSPLHF. The CDR3 DNA is TGTGCCAGAAGCTTGTCTGGTGACAGACCGAAGGGGGATTCACCCCTCCACTTT.

The CDR3: CASSGTGYEQYF. The CDR3, as DNA: TGTGCCAGCAGTGGGACGGGCTACGAGCAGTACTTC. The chain links TRBV28 to TRBJ2-7, with D perhaps assigned TRBD1 or TRBD2 (5 bases each). V lost 5 bases and J lost 3, with 8 bases in between. Per germline, CDR1 MDHEN and CDR2 SYDVKM. The CDR3 loop spans 12 amino acids.

The chain couples TRBV6-5 to TRBJ1-2; 7 nucleotides align to TRBD1. Germline CDR1 is MNHEY and CDR2 is SVGAGI. The CDR3 has 15 amino acids. V shed 2 bases, J shed 9 bases, and the junction held 12 bases outside the gene matches. DNA for the CDR3: TGTGCCAGCAGTTACCGGGACAGTCGTGGTAATAGCTACACCTTC. Translation gives CASSYRDSRGNSYTF.

The V gene is TRBV29-1, the J gene TRBJ2-1; 7 positions match TRBD1. The CDR3 has 15 amino acids. V dropped 0 bases and J dropped 10; count of bases not matched to a gene: 12. Germline values: CDR1 SQVTM, CDR2 ANQGSEA. The CDR3 region has the DNA TGCAGCGTTGAAGATCGCCGGACAGGTATCGGGGAGCAGTTCTTC. Translating it yields CSVEDRRTGIGEQFF.

The rearrangement joins TRBV30 to TRBJ1-3; the match to TRBD1 covers 7 bases. Germline V gene sequence: CDR1 GTSNPN, CDR2 SVGIG (reference sequence). The junction had 5 bases not matched to a gene; V was cut back by 4 bases and J by 2 bases. The CDR3 spans 14 residues. The CDR3 nucleotides are TGTGCCTGGACCCGAAGGGGGCCTGGAAACACCATATATTTT. It codes for CAWTRRGPGNTIYF.

The J gene is TRBJ1-1, the V gene TRBV5-6; 8 bases fit TRBD1. Per the germline V gene, CDR1 is SGHDT and CDR2 is YYEEEE. With V trimmed by 4 bases and J by 0 bases, 11 bases remained unmatched. The CDR3 is made up of 17 amino acids. Written as DNA, the CDR3 is TGTGCCAGCAGCAAGATCTGGACAGGGTCTATGAACACTGAAGCTTTCTTT. As protein: CASSKIWTGSMNTEAFF.

CDR3 in DNA: TGTGCCAGCAGCCAAACCTCTAGCGGTAAAGAGACCCAGTACTTC. It is translated as CASSQTSSGKETQYF. The chain couples TRBV16 to TRBJ2-5; 7 bases fit TRBD2. CDR3 length equals 15 residues. Trimming at V came to 2 bases and at J to 3 bases, leaving 6 bases not matched to a gene. CDR1 is KGHSY, CDR2 FQNENV, per germline.